Each of the 20 T cell receptor beta chains below was sequenced from the same sample in a study of blood T cell repertoires in COVID-19. Assay used: immunoSEQ multiplex PCR; TCRdb lists only in-frame clones, some missing. The repertoire consists of about 130,000 clones, with approximately 90% occurring once and the leading ten covering 2.1%. The sequenced sample consisted of peripheral blood. These receptor sequences come from a man aged 45-65 years with COVID-19, enrolled during active disease.

The V call is TRBV15, the J call TRBJ2-7; 10 bases are shared with TRBD2. CDR1 and CDR2 (germline): LNHNV, YYDKDF (reference sequence). V gave up 2 bases and J gave up 5 bases; unmatched junction bases: 9. The CDR3 covers 16 residues. CDR3 in amino acids: CATSRRLAGVLHEQYF. DNA for the CDR3: TGTGCCACCAGCAGAAGGCTAGCGGGAGTTCTACACGAGCAGTACTTC.

The rearrangement uses TRBV6-4 and TRBJ2-3, with 8 bases matching TRBD2. Germline V gene data show CDR1 as MRHNA and CDR2 as SNTAGT. The CDR3 sequence is 16 residues long. The trim removed 0 bases at V and 4 bases at J, leaving 6 bases unmatched. The CDR3 DNA sequence: TGTGCCAGCAGTGACTCACCGGGAGGGGGGCCAGATACGCAGTATTTT. It is translated as CASSDSPGGGPDTQYF.

CDR3 nucleotide sequence: TGTGCCAGCAGTTATCAGGGGGCGATGTTCGATGAGCAGTTCTTC. This translates into CASSYQGAMFDEQFF. This chain links TRBV6-5 with TRBJ2-1, with 8 nucleotides matching TRBD1. The length of the CDR3 is 15 residues. After removal of 3 bases from V and 8 bases from J, the junction contained 9 bases not matched to a gene. Per the germline V gene, CDR1 is MNHEY and CDR2 is SVGAGI.

The J gene is TRBJ2-1, the V gene TRBV12-3 or TRBV12-4, with 8 bases fitting TRBD2. With 5 bases clipped from V and 15 bases from J, the junction kept 9 bases outside the gene matches. The CDR3 totals 12 residues. This CDR3 reads CASSPIAGSRFF. The CDR3 DNA follows: TGTGCCAGCAGTCCGATAGCGGGATCGCGGTTCTTC.

CDR3 nucleotides: TGCAGCGTTGAACAGGGTCTAGCGAGGGCCGTGGAGCAGTTCTTC. Translating gives CSVEQGLARAVEQFF. The chain joins TRBV29-1 to TRBJ2-1, with a possible D match to TRBD2 (6 bases). Trimming cost V 2 bases and J 10 bases, with 21 bases left between them. The CDR3 is 15 amino acids. Germline lookup yields CDR1 SQVTM and CDR2 ANQGSEA.

The J gene is TRBJ1-2, the V gene TRBV6-5; TRBD1 might be the D (5 bases). In germline, CDR1 is MNHEY, CDR2 SVGAGI. The CDR3 is made up of 12 amino acids. With 10 bases removed from V and 4 bases from J, the gap between germline ends came to 13 bases. The CDR3 reads CATTGQTYGYTF. CDR3 DNA sequence: TGTGCCACCACTGGACAAACCTATGGCTACACCTTC.

The V gene is TRBV5-5, the J gene TRBJ2-1, with D unclear. This CDR3 region has 14 residues. Per the germline V gene, CDR1 is SGHKS and CDR2 is YYEKEE (reference sequence). Trimming left V 3 bases short and J 8 bases short, with 15 bases between. CDR3 protein: CASSSEWSSHEQFF. CDR3 nucleotide sequence: TGTGCCAGCAGCTCGGAGTGGTCCTCCCATGAGCAGTTCTTC.

The V call is TRBV28, the J call TRBJ2-3; D is ambiguous. The V end was cut by 3 bases, the J end by 0 bases, with 4 bases between. Germline loops: CDR1 MDHEN, CDR2 SYDVKM. The CDR3 has 13 residues. CDR3 in amino acids: CASSFQSTDTQYF. In nucleotides, the CDR3 is TGTGCCAGCAGTTTTCAGAGCACAGATACGCAGTATTTT.

The chain recombines TRBV6-2 or TRBV6-3 with TRBJ1-1, with D tentatively TRBD1 (6 bases). Deletions cut 2 bases from V and 6 bases from J, with 13 bases between. The CDR3 sequence is 14 residues long. Germline values: CDR1 MNHEY, CDR2 SVGEGT. CDR3: CASSYGGRVPEAFF. The CDR3 bases are TGTGCCAGCAGTTACGGGGGCAGGGTCCCTGAAGCTTTCTTT.

The V call is TRBV19, the J call TRBJ2-5; 9 nucleotides align to TRBD1. Germline values: CDR1 LNHDA, CDR2 SQIVND (reference sequence). Unmatched junction bases numbered 5, after V lost 5 bases and J lost 4 bases. CDR3 size: 14 residues. CDR3 bases: TGTGCCAGTAGTCCCCGGGGACAGGGAGAGACCCAGTACTTC. Translated, it gives CASSPRGQGETQYF. The whole variable domain, remainder taken from reference TRBV19 and TRBJ2-5, is DGGITQSPKYLFRKEGQNVTLSCEQNLNHDAMYWYRQDPGQGLRLIYYSQIVNDFQKGDIAEGYSVSREKKESFPLTVTSAQKNPTAFYLCASSPRGQGETQYFGPGTRLLVL.

V usage is TRBV2 and J usage is TRBJ2-1; TRBD2 aligns across 12 bases. From germline, CDR1 is SNHLY and CDR2 FYNNEI. CDR3 size: 15 residues. The V and J ends lost 5 bases and 5 bases, in that order; junction bases with no gene match: 4. Here the CDR3 reads CASSMTSGSDNEQFF. CDR3 DNA sequence: TGTGCCAGCAGTATGACTAGCGGGAGCGACAATGAGCAGTTCTTC.

The chain carries TRBV27 and TRBJ2-1; TRBD2 aligns across 13 bases. V was pared by 5 bases and J by 8 bases, with 9 bases of the junction left unmatched. This CDR3 comprises 16 residues. Germline CDR1 MNHEY, CDR2 SMNVEV (reference sequence). The CDR3 sequence: CASSPRRTSGSYEQFF. CDR3 nucleotide sequence: TGTGCCAGCAGTCCGCGCCGGACTAGCGGGAGTTATGAGCAGTTCTTC.

The chain has TRBV3-1 (or the pseudogene TRBV3-2) and TRBJ1-1; D is unclear. This CDR3 comprises 17 residues. Germline lookup yields CDR1 LGHDT and CDR2 YNNKEL (reference sequence). Trimming pared 3 bases from V and 7 bases from J, leaving 24 bases between. The CDR3 DNA reads as TGTGCCAGCAGCCAGGATCTCCCGGGAGGCCTTCTGAATGAAGCTTTCTTT. Translation: CASSQDLPGGLLNEAFF.

The V gene is TRBV5-6, the J gene TRBJ2-5; 9 positions match TRBD1. The CDR3 loop spans 14 amino acids. V lost 4 bases to trimming and J lost 5 bases; unmatched junction nucleotides: 6. Germline V gene sequence: CDR1 SGHDT, CDR2 YYEEEE. CDR3 amino acids: CASSTGGAGETQYF. In DNA, the CDR3 is TGTGCCAGCAGCACAGGGGGCGCAGGGGAGACCCAGTACTTC. The full variable domain, its missing parts supplied by reference TRBV5-6 and TRBJ2-5, is DAGVTQSPTHLIKTRGQQVTLRCSPKSGHDTVSWYQQALGQGPQFIFQYYEEEERQRGNFPDRFSGHQFPNYSSELNVNALLLGDSALYLCASSTGGAGETQYFGPGTRLLVL.

The rearrangement joins TRBV20-1 to TRBJ2-4; D possibly corresponds to TRBD2 (5 bases). Germline lookup yields CDR1 DFQATT and CDR2 SNEGSKA (reference sequence). The CDR3 runs to 14 residues. Trimming removed 3 bases from V and 5 bases from J, with 14 bases in between. CDR3 nucleotide sequence: TGCAGTGCTAGTCTTGGGAGAGATCAAAACATTCAGTACTTC. It translates to CSASLGRDQNIQYF.

The sample holds a few counts of this clone. The chain recombines TRBV30 with TRBJ2-2; possible D gene TRBD1, 5 bases. The CDR3 is made up of 14 amino acids. CDR1 and CDR2 (germline): GTSNPN, SVGIG (reference sequence). V lost 8 bases and J lost 7, with 20 bases in between. In DNA, the CDR3 is TGTGCCGGAAGAGGCCAGGGCCGCGGCGGGGAGCTGTTTTTT. As protein: CAGRGQGRGGELFF. Drawing the rest from reference TRBV30 and TRBJ2-2, the complete variable domain is SQTIHQWPATLVQPVGSPLSLECTVEGTSNPNLYWYRQAAGRGLQLLFYSVGIGQISSEVPQNLSASRPQDRQFILSSKKLLLSDSGFYLCAGRGQGRGGELFFGEGSRLTVL.

The V and J genes are TRBV19 and TRBJ1-1; D is ambiguous. Germline CDR1 reads LNHDA; CDR2 reads SQIVND (reference sequence). The V gene lost 1 base and the J gene lost 1 base, with 10 bases spanning the gap. This CDR3 contains 15 residues. In DNA form, the CDR3 reads TGTGCCAGTAGTATAGGCGCGCGAGCGAACACTGAAGCTTTCTTT. It encodes CASSIGARANTEAFF. Using reference TRBV19 and TRBJ1-1 for the parts outside the CDR3, the full variable domain is DGGITQSPKYLFRKEGQNVTLSCEQNLNHDAMYWYRQDPGQGLRLIYYSQIVNDFQKGDIAEGYSVSREKKESFPLTVTSAQKNPTAFYLCASSIGARANTEAFFGQGTRLTVV.

This chain uses TRBV28 with TRBJ2-7; D ambiguous. This CDR3 region has 14 residues. Per the germline V gene, CDR1 is MDHEN and CDR2 is SYDVKM. V was trimmed by 4 bases and J by 2 bases, leaving 12 bases between them. The CDR3, as DNA: TGTGCCAGCAGTTCGACCCTAGTAGCCTACGAGCAGTACTTC. Translation: CASSSTLVAYEQYF.

The chain carries TRBV5-6 and TRBJ2-7, with 11 bases identical to TRBD1. CDR1 is SGHDT and CDR2 is YYEEEE in the germline V gene. This CDR3 spans 13 amino acids. The V segment lost 4 bases and the J segment 6 bases; nucleotides outside the gene matches: 3. This CDR3 reads CASSPGTGGEQYF. The DNA for the CDR3 is TGTGCCAGCAGCCCGGGGACAGGGGGCGAGCAGTACTTC.

This clone was observed a handful of times. The V gene is TRBV28, the J gene TRBJ2-7; D is undetermined. Germline CDR1 reads MDHEN; CDR2 reads SYDVKM. CDR3 size: 11 residues. Trimming removed 4 bases at V and 3 bases at J, with 4 bases between. The CDR3 reads CASSSVYEQYF. CDR3 DNA sequence: TGTGCCAGCAGTTCCGTCTACGAGCAGTACTTC.